Below, 27 T cell receptor beta chains from the same sample are listed, as sequenced in a study of PD-1 blockade in classical Hodgkin lymphoma. Time point reported: cycle 4 day 1 (C4D1), after less than seven weeks of nivolumab. Relapses following autologous stem cell transplantation were seen in all patients, with brentuximab vedotin exposure varying. CD4+ T cells were purified from thawed PBMCs by magnetic negative selection. The table came from immunoSEQ multiplex PCR; TCRdb's copy has only in-frame clones and leaves some out. The data contain tens of thousands of clones, 80% to 95% of them singletons. The specimen comprised CD4+ T cells from blood, sampled before the fourth cycle of nivolumab. The receptor set was obtained from a human donor with classical Hodgkin lymphoma.

A single count supports this clone. The chain carries TRBV29-1 and TRBJ2-1; D uncertain. Germline loops: CDR1 SQVTM, CDR2 ANQGSEA. The CDR3 extends over 11 amino acids. Trimming took 3 bases from V and 7 from J, leaving 7 bases between them. The CDR3 region is CSVDFVNEQFF. The DNA for the CDR3 is TGCAGCGTTGATTTCGTAAATGAGCAGTTCTTC.

This chain uses TRBV7-6 with TRBJ2-1; the D gene is possibly TRBD2 (6 bases). Trimming took 5 bases from V and 8 from J, leaving 22 bases between them. Looked up from germline, CDR1 is SGHVS and CDR2 is FNYEAQ. There are 16 residues in the CDR3. Here the CDR3 reads CASSPQPGPGGDEQFF. CDR3 DNA: TGTGCCAGCAGCCCTCAGCCGGGCCCCGGGGGAGATGAGCAGTTCTTC.

The chain has TRBV7-2 and TRBJ2-7; 14 bases fit TRBD2. CDR1 and CDR2 from the germline V gene are SGHTA and FQGNSA. The junction had 10 bases not matched to a gene; V was cut back by 3 bases and J by 0 bases. CDR3 length: 19 amino acids. The CDR3 DNA follows: TGTGCCAGCAGCTTCCCACGGACTAGCGGGAGGCCCTCCTCCTACGAGCAGTACTTC. As protein: CASSFPRTSGRPSSYEQYF.

This chain links TRBV19 with TRBJ1-2, with D uncertain. Germline assignment: CDR1 LNHDA and CDR2 SQIVND (reference sequence). V was cut by 6 bases and J by 0 bases, with 8 bases left in between. The CDR3 runs to 13 residues. CDR3 coding DNA: TGTGCCAGTAGCACGGCGGCTAACTATGGCTACACCTTC. It specifies CASSTAANYGYTF.

V and J are TRBV5-1 and TRBJ2-3; TRBD2 agrees at 8 bases. The CDR3 is 15 residues long. Germline loops: CDR1 SGHRS, CDR2 YFSETQ. Trimming removed 1 base from V and 4 bases from J; junction bases left unmatched: 5. The CDR3 loop reads CASSLRPAGADTQYF. The CDR3 DNA reads TGCGCCAGCAGCTTGCGCCCAGCGGGAGCAGATACGCAGTATTTT. Full variable domain (missing parts from reference TRBV5-1 and TRBJ2-3): KAGVTQTPRYLIKTRGQQVTLSCSPISGHRSVSWYQQTPGQGLQFLFEYFSETQRNKGNFPGRFSGRQFSNSRSEMNVSTLELGDSALYLCASSLRPAGADTQYFGPGTRLTVL.

The chain couples TRBV7-6 to TRBJ2-1; 13 bases align to TRBD2. The J segment lost 6 bases and the V segment lost 6 bases, leaving 2 bases of the junction unmatched. The CDR3 has 14 amino acids. Germline V lookup: CDR1 SGHVS, CDR2 FNYEAQ. CDR3 DNA sequence: TGTGCCAGCAGGGGACTAGCGGGGAGCAATGAGCAGTTCTTC. Encoded protein: CASRGLAGSNEQFF.

The J gene is TRBJ1-4, the V gene TRBV19; D remains unclear. Germline V lookup: CDR1 LNHDA, CDR2 SQIVND (reference sequence). The CDR3 is 16 residues long. V shed 0 bases and J shed 0 bases, with 8 bases lying between them. CDR3 loop: CASSIDDRATNEKLFF. CDR3 DNA: TGTGCCAGTAGTATAGACGACCGGGCAACTAATGAAAAACTGTTTTTT.

The chain combines TRBV29-1 with TRBJ2-5; D remains unclear. The CDR3 is made up of 10 amino acids. Germline V gives CDR1 SQVTM, CDR2 ANQGSEA. Trimming left V 7 bases short and J 4 bases short, with 7 bases between. CDR3 region: CSAAGETQYF. Here the CDR3 DNA reads TGCAGCGCTGCCGGAGAGACCCAGTACTTC.

The CDR3 region is CASRAMYEQYF. The CDR3 nucleotides read TGTGCCAGCAGGGCGATGTACGAGCAGTACTTC. This chain links TRBV2 with TRBJ2-7, with no clear D. V lost 6 bases and J 4 bases, leaving 7 bases between the germline ends. Germline V gene sequence: CDR1 SNHLY, CDR2 FYNNEI. CDR3 length equals 11 residues.

This clone has only one observation. The chain joins TRBV5-6 to TRBJ2-3, with D tentatively TRBD2 (6 bases). Trimming removed 0 bases at V and 6 bases at J, with 14 bases between. CDR1 and CDR2 (germline): SGHDT, YYEEEE. CDR3 length equals 15 residues. CDR3 protein: CASSLAGEALDTQYF. DNA for the CDR3: TGTGCCAGCAGCTTGGCGGGGGAGGCCTTGGATACGCAGTATTTT.

J is TRBJ2-2 and V is TRBV30; no reliable D call. Germline V gives CDR1 GTSNPN, CDR2 SVGIG (reference sequence). V gave up 4 bases and J gave up 5 bases, with 17 bases separating them. The CDR3 loop spans 15 amino acids. CDR3 nucleotide sequence: TGTGCCTGGAAGATAAGTGCGTTCGTTACCGGGGAGCTGTTTTTT. Protein product: CAWKISAFVTGELFF.

The CDR3 nucleotides are TGTGCCAGCTCACCACTTCCGGGACAGGGGGCCGGGGAGCTGTTTTTT. Its protein product is CASSPLPGQGAGELFF. The J gene is TRBJ2-2, the V gene TRBV18; 11 bases are a match to TRBD1. V trimming: 1 base; J trimming: 6 bases; junction bases outside the gene matches: 4. CDR3 size: 16 residues. Germline V CDR1 and CDR2: KGHSH, LQKENI.

The rearrangement links TRBV5-1 to TRBJ2-7; 8 nucleotides align to TRBD2. This CDR3 comprises 14 residues. V shed 0 bases, J shed 6 bases, and the junction held 5 bases outside the gene matches. Germline V gene sequence: CDR1 SGHRS, CDR2 YFSETQ. The CDR3 DNA is TGCGCCAGCAGCTTGGAACTAGCGGCTACCGAGCAGTACTTC. Residues: CASSLELAATEQYF.

The CDR3 bases are TGTGCCAGCAGTTCCAGGGGGAGAGAGACCCAGTACTTC. This gives the protein CASSSRGRETQYF. The gene calls are TRBV28 and TRBJ2-5; 7 nucleotides align to TRBD1. Germline V gene sequence: CDR1 MDHEN, CDR2 SYDVKM. V gave up 4 bases and J gave up 4 bases; unmatched junction bases: 3. CDR3 size: 13 residues. The whole variable domain, remainder taken from reference TRBV28 and TRBJ2-5, is DVKVTQSSRYLVKRTGEKVFLECVQDMDHENMFWYRQDPGLGLRLIYFSYDVKMKEKGDIPEGYSVSREKKERFSLILESASTNQTSMYLCASSSRGRETQYFGPGTRLLVL.

The chain links TRBV6-4 to TRBJ2-1; 8 bases line up with TRBD2. In germline, CDR1 is MRHNA, CDR2 SNTAGT. The V segment lost 0 bases and the J segment 10 bases; nucleotides outside the gene matches: 5. The CDR3 covers 14 residues. CDR3 in amino acids: CASSDSAVAGEQFF. CDR3 in DNA: TGTGCCAGCAGTGACTCGGCGGTAGCGGGGGAGCAGTTCTTC.

The chain joins TRBV10-1 to TRBJ1-2, with TRBD1 matching 9 bases. CDR1 WNHNN and CDR2 SYGVQD come from the germline V gene (reference sequence). V lost 5 bases, J lost 10 bases, and 14 bases stayed unmatched. The CDR3 loop spans 15 amino acids. CDR3 residues: CASSTGTGNIVDYTF. The CDR3 DNA sequence: TGCGCCAGCAGTACCGGGACAGGGAATATCGTCGACTACACCTTC.

The chain uses TRBV5-1 and TRBJ1-4; 12 bases align to TRBD1. Germline CDR1 and CDR2: SGHRS and YFSETQ. The CDR3 contains 15 residues. V lost 0 bases, J lost 9 bases, and 3 bases stayed unmatched. The CDR3 DNA reads as TGCGCCAGCAGCTTGGAAGGGACAGGGGGCCAAAAACTGTTTTTT. It yields the protein CASSLEGTGGQKLFF.

J is TRBJ1-1 and V is TRBV5-4, with D perhaps TRBD1 (6 bases). Trimming removed 4 bases at V and 4 bases at J, with 20 bases between. The germline V gene encodes CDR1 SGHNT and CDR2 YYREEE (reference sequence). The CDR3 has 16 residues. CDR3 nucleotides: TGTGCCAGCAGCCGAGGAGGGGGTCTCCTGGGCACTGAAGCTTTCTTT. This translates into CASSRGGGLLGTEAFF.

CDR3 coding DNA: TGTGCCAGCAGTTTATACAGCCCCACAGGGTACGAGCAGTACTTC. Amino acids: CASSLYSPTGYEQYF. This sequence joins TRBV28 and TRBJ2-7, with D tentatively TRBD1 (6 bases). This CDR3 is built from 15 residues. The ends were cut back, 1 base at V and 4 bases at J, with 14 bases in the middle. Germline CDR1 reads MDHEN; CDR2 reads SYDVKM.

J is TRBJ1-1 and V is TRBV29-1, with 9 bases fitting TRBD1. V lost 6 bases, J lost 11 bases, and 10 bases stayed unmatched. In germline, CDR1 is SQVTM, CDR2 ANQGSEA. This CDR3 comprises 12 residues. The CDR3 coding sequence is TGCAGCGTCCTAGGGACAGGGATCGGTGCTTTCTTT. Translating gives CSVLGTGIGAFF.

This clone appeared once. The rearrangement uses TRBV9 and TRBJ2-3; D call uncertain. The germline V gene encodes CDR1 SGDLS and CDR2 YYNGEE. Trimming pared 3 bases from V and 6 bases from J, leaving 14 bases between. CDR3 length equals 14 residues. CDR3: CASSGLGPWDTQYF. CDR3 DNA: TGTGCCAGCAGCGGGCTCGGTCCGTGGGATACGCAGTATTTT. Full variable domain (rest looked up from reference TRBV9 and TRBJ2-3): DSGVTQTPKHLITATGQRVTLRCSPRSGDLSVYWYQQSLDQGLQFLIQYYNGEERAKGNILERFSAQQFPDLHSELNLSSLELGDSALYFCASSGLGPWDTQYFGPGTRLTVL.

The chain employs TRBV9 and TRBJ2-1; no clear D gene. In germline, CDR1 is SGDLS, CDR2 YYNGEE. The CDR3 contains 13 residues. Trimming removed 3 bases at V and 9 bases at J, with 13 bases between. The CDR3 is CASSERSSGEQFF. Written as DNA, the CDR3 is TGTGCCAGCAGCGAAAGGTCCTCGGGTGAGCAGTTCTTC.

This clone was counted once. The V call is TRBV19, the J call TRBJ1-5; 7 bases are shared with TRBD1. From germline, CDR1 is LNHDA and CDR2 SQIVND (reference sequence). J lost 5 bases, V lost 8 bases, and 12 bases had no gene match. The CDR3 is 15 amino acids. CDR3 residues: CASHRGDGKDQPQHF. The CDR3, as DNA: TGTGCCAGTCACAGGGGAGATGGAAAGGATCAGCCCCAGCATTTT.

The V and J genes are TRBV11-2 and TRBJ2-3, with TRBD1 matching over 9 bases. The CDR3 consists of 17 residues. From germline, CDR1 is SGHAT and CDR2 FQNNGV. The ends lost 3 bases at V and 0 bases at J; junction bases unmatched: 7. The CDR3 DNA is TGTGCCAGCAGCTTGCTCCCGGGACAGGGCAGCACAGATACGCAGTATTTT. Protein: CASSLLPGQGSTDTQYF.

The rearrangement joins TRBV29-1 to TRBJ2-1; perhaps D is TRBD1 or TRBD2 (5 bases each). The V and J ends lost 4 bases and 9 bases respectively, with 7 bases between them. Looked up from germline, CDR1 is SQVTM and CDR2 is ANQGSEA. CDR3 size: 10 residues. The CDR3 DNA sequence: TGCAGCGTTGGGGGGAGTGAGCAGTTCTTC. Translated, it gives CSVGGSEQFF.

The sample holds one count of this clone. The rearrangement joins TRBV30 to TRBJ2-5; D unclear. The germline gives CDR1 GTSNPN, CDR2 SVGIG (reference sequence). The CDR3 spans 12 residues. Trimming took 0 bases from V and 2 from J, leaving 4 bases between them. The CDR3 DNA reads as TGTGCCTGGAGTGTTTCACAAGAGACCCAGTACTTC. It translates to CAWSVSQETQYF. The full variable domain, its missing parts supplied by reference TRBV30 and TRBJ2-5, is SQTIHQWPATLVQPVGSPLSLECTVEGTSNPNLYWYRQAAGRGLQLLFYSVGIGQISSEVPQNLSASRPQDRQFILSSKKLLLSDSGFYLCAWSVSQETQYFGPGTRLLVL.

A single count supports this clone. V and J are TRBV18 and TRBJ1-1, with D unresolved. The CDR3 loop spans 13 amino acids. Germline CDR1 reads KGHSH; CDR2 reads LQKENI. Between the trimmed V and J ends, which lost 2 bases and 3 bases, there was a span of 7 bases. CDR3 bases: TGTGCCAGCTCACCAGGTTTGGACACTGAAGCTTTCTTT. Protein sequence: CASSPGLDTEAFF.